The rows below give T cell receptor beta chains drawn from one sample of a study of T cells in Graves' hyperthyroidism and ophthalmopathy. One entry per CDR3 protein results from TCRdb running MiXCR on the multiplex PCR reads. Here the sample spans approximately 420,000 distinct CDR3 sequences, approximately 13% being singletons. Input material: blood. Receptors were obtained from a woman under 30 with Graves' hyperthyroidism. The CDR3 runs from the conserved cysteine through the conserved F or W. D genes are given only for firm matches. Not every row has a clone size; where given, it reads once, few, many or a size class.

.	12	TRBV11-2	many	TRBJ2-1	TGTGCCAGCAGCTTCAGGGTAGGTGAGCAGTTCTTC	CASSFRVGEQFF
.	15	TRBV19	few	TRBJ1-5	TGTGCCAGTAGTATACCCGACCCAGGCGGGCAGCCCCAGCATTTT	CASSIPDPGGQPQHF
.	14	TRBV3-1	many	TRBJ1-1	TGTGCCAGCAGCCAAGCAGGATGGACGATTGAAGCTTTCTTT	CASSQAGWTIEAFF
TRBD1	16	TRBV30	.	TRBJ1-5	TGTGCCTGGAGTGACGGACAGGTCCTTTACAATCAGCCCCAGCATTTT	CAWSDGQVLYNQPQHF
TRBD2	15	TRBV19	few	TRBJ2-3	TGTGCCAGTAGGACTACTAGCGGGATGGCAGATACGCAGTATTTT	CASRTTSGMADTQYF
.	17	TRBV20-1	many	TRBJ1-1	TGCAGTGCTAGTGATTCGGGTTCCCATGTATTTAACACTGAAGCTTTCTTT	CSASDSGSHVFNTEAFF
TRBD2	14	TRBV7-3	few	TRBJ2-3	TGTGCCAGCAGCTTTCTAGCGGGAGCAGATACGCAGTATTTT	CASSFLAGADTQYF
TRBD2	17	TRBV29-1	.	TRBJ2-2	TGCAGCGTCCGACTAGCGGGAACCTCCGCGAACACCGGGGAGCTGTTTTTT	CSVRLAGTSANTGELFF
TRBD2	17	TRBV28	many	TRBJ2-2	TGTGCCAGCAGTTTACCCGGACTAGCGGGAAGCACCGGGGAGCTGTTTTTT	CASSLPGLAGSTGELFF
.	14	TRBV14	.	TRBJ1-6	TGTGCCAGCAGCCTTAACGCACAGAATTCACCCCTCCACTTT	CASSLNAQNSPLHF
.	15	TRBV28	many	TRBJ2-7	TGTGCCAGCAGTAGGAGGGGAATGGGCTCCTACGAGCAGTACTTC	CASSRRGMGSYEQYF
.	14	TRBV5-1	.	TRBJ1-2	TGCGCCAGCAGCTTGGGTTCAGATAACTATGGCTACACCTTC	CASSLGSDNYGYTF
TRBD1	16	TRBV7-2	many	TRBJ1-2	TGTGCCAGCAGCTTAGCTGGGGGAGGGGGCGCATATGGCTACACCTTC	CASSLAGGGGAYGYTF
TRBD2	17	TRBV27	few	TRBJ2-2	TGTGCCAGCACCAGCGGACTAGCGGGACGAGACACCGGGGAGCTGTTTTTT	CASTSGLAGRDTGELFF
.	13	TRBV29-1	few	TRBJ1-1	TGCAGCGTTGCGGGGGCAGGGAACACTGAAGCTTTCTTT	CSVAGAGNTEAFF
TRBD2	14	TRBV27	many	TRBJ2-7	TGTGCCAGCAGTTGGACTAGCGGGCCCTACGAGCAGTACTTC	CASSWTSGPYEQYF
.	13	TRBV10-3	many	TRBJ1-1	TGTGCCATGGGGGGGGCCTTGAACACTGAAGCTTTCTTT	CAMGGALNTEAFF
TRBD1	16	TRBV28	many	TRBJ2-7	TGTGCCAGCAGTCTCACTGCCGGGACAGGGCCCTACGAGCAGTACTTC	CASSLTAGTGPYEQYF
.	15	TRBV6-1	many	TRBJ1-5	TGTGCCAGCAGTGATGCCGGGGCGGCCAATCAGCCCCAGCATTTT	CASSDAGAANQPQHF
.	12	TRBV11-2	many	TRBJ1-1	TGTGCCAGCAGCTATAGGGTGGATGAAGCTTTCTTT	CASSYRVDEAFF
.	15	TRBV2	.	TRBJ2-7	TGTGCCTCAGCCCGACTCGGGACCTTCCCTGACGAGCAGTACTTC	CASARLGTFPDEQYF
.	14	TRBV25-1	.	TRBJ1-6	TGTGCCAGCAGGGGGGACGGGGCGAATTCACCCCTCCACTTT	CASRGDGANSPLHF
.	16	TRBV6-1	many	TRBJ1-2	TGTGCCAGCAGCCGCGGGACACCTGTAACTAACCATGGCTACACCTTC	CASSRGTPVTNHGYTF
TRBD1	16	TRBV7-2	many	TRBJ2-4	TGTGCCAGCAGCGAACAGGGGGGAATAGCCAAAAACATTCAGTACTTC	CASSEQGGIAKNIQYF
.	15	TRBV28	many	TRBJ1-2	TGTGCCAGCATCCACGCCGGAGGGCACGGCTATGGCTACACCTTC	CASIHAGGHGYGYTF
.	12	TRBV12-5	many	TRBJ2-1	TGTGCTAGTGGTTTGGTAAACAATGAGCAGTTCTTC	CASGLVNNEQFF
.	13	TRBV28	many	TRBJ2-7	TGTGCCAGCAGCTTATCGGGAGCCTACGAGCAGTACTTC	CASSLSGAYEQYF
.	14	TRBV30	.	TRBJ2-7	TGTGCCTGGAGTGCGGGGTCCCCCCCCTACGAGCAGTACTTC	CAWSAGSPPYEQYF
TRBD2	14	TRBV19	.	TRBJ2-3	TGTGCCAGTAAAATCGGGACTAACACAGATACGCAGTATTTT	CASKIGTNTDTQYF
TRBD1	14	TRBV20-1	.	TRBJ2-2	TGCAGTGCTAGCGGACAGGGTGGTGCCGGGGAGCTGTTTTTT	CSASGQGGAGELFF
.	15	TRBV28	many	TRBJ1-4	TGTGCCAGCAGCTCCCCCGGGACTGTAAATGAAAAACTGTTTTTT	CASSSPGTVNEKLFF
.	12	TRBV29-1	many	TRBJ1-1	TGCAGCGTTTGGACAGTGAACACTGAAGCTTTCTTT	CSVWTVNTEAFF
TRBD1	13	TRBV19	.	TRBJ1-1	TGTGCCAGTAGCCCGACAGGGTTGACTGAAGCTTTCTTT	CASSPTGLTEAFF
TRBD1	14	TRBV12-3/TRBV12-4	many	TRBJ1-5	TGTGCCAGCAGTCTAACGGACAGGGCTCAGCCCCAGCATTTT	CASSLTDRAQPQHF
.	13	TRBV28	many	TRBJ2-7	TGTGCCAGCAGTTTAAATAACCTCTACGAGCAGTACTTC	CASSLNNLYEQYF
TRBD1	16	TRBV7-2	many	TRBJ1-1	TGTGCCAGCAGCGTGACAGGGGGCAGTAGGAGGACTGAAGCTTTCTTT	CASSVTGGSRRTEAFF
.	14	TRBV28	.	TRBJ1-2	TGTGCCAGCAGTTTTCCCCAGGGTCGGGGCGGCTACACCTTC	CASSFPQGRGGYTF
TRBD2	17	TRBV12-3/TRBV12-4	many	TRBJ2-2	TGTGCCAGCAGTTCTCGACTAGCGGGAGGGGGCACCGGGGAGCTGTTTTTT	CASSSRLAGGGTGELFF
TRBD1	14	TRBV29-1	few	TRBJ1-2	TGCAGCGTTGAAGGGGACAGATTCGAGTATGGCTACACCTTC	CSVEGDRFEYGYTF
.	16	TRBV18	many	TRBJ1-1	TGTGCCAGCTCCCCCCAAGAACACGGGGGGAACACTGAAGCTTTCTTT	CASSPQEHGGNTEAFF